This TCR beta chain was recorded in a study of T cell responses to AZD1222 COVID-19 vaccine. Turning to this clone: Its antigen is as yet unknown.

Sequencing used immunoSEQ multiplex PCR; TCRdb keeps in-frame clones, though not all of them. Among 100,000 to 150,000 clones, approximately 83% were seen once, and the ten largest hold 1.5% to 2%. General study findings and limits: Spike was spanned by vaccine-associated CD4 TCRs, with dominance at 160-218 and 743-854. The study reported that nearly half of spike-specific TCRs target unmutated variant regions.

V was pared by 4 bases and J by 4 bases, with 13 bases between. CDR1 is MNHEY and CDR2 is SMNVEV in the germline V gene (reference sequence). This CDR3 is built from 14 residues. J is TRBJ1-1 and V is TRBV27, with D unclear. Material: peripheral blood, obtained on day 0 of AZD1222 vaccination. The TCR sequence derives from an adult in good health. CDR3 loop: CASSSSGVITEAFF. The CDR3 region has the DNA TGTGCCAGCAGTTCCTCCGGGGTGATCACTGAAGCTTTCTTT.